Presented here are 10 T cell receptor beta chains from one specimen sequenced in a study of blood T cell repertoires in COVID-19. Libraries were prepared by immunoSEQ multiplex PCR; TCRdb keeps only in-frame clonotypes and omits some of them. The table lists a few hundred thousand clones, roughly 84% of them singletons. Sequences were obtained from PBMCs or T cells enriched from blood (not recorded which). The receptors come from a woman in her thirties or forties who had recovered from COVID-19.

The chain employs TRBV30 and TRBJ1-2, with 9 bases fitting TRBD1. The germline gives CDR1 GTSNPN, CDR2 SVGIG (reference sequence). V was pared by 0 bases and J by 7 bases, with 3 bases of the junction left unmatched. The CDR3 has 13 residues. CDR3 region: CAWSVLTGGGYTF. The DNA for the CDR3 is TGTGCCTGGAGTGTATTGACAGGGGGTGGCTACACCTTC.

CDR3: CASSQETESGYTF. The DNA of the CDR3 is TGTGCCAGCAGCCAAGAAACAGAATCTGGCTACACCTTC. V usage is TRBV4-2 and J usage is TRBJ1-2, with unresolved D. CDR1 is LGHNA, CDR2 YNFKEQ, per germline. The CDR3 is made up of 13 amino acids. V dropped 0 bases and J dropped 7 bases, with 9 bases sitting between them.

The chain joins TRBV18 to TRBJ2-3, with 7 nucleotides matching TRBD2. After removal of 6 bases from V and 3 bases from J, the junction contained 9 bases not matched to a gene. In germline, CDR1 is KGHSH, CDR2 LQKENI. CDR3 length equals 15 residues. The CDR3 DNA reads TGTGCCAGCTCCCCGGGCGGCGGGAGTACAGATACGCAGTATTTT. It is translated as CASSPGGGSTDTQYF.

The V gene is TRBV10-1, the J gene TRBJ2-3; 12 bases are a match to TRBD2. This CDR3 is 16 amino acids long. Germline V gene lookup returns CDR1 WNHNN and CDR2 SYGVQD (reference sequence). Unmatched junction bases numbered 6, after V lost 2 bases and J lost 6 bases. CDR3 amino acids: CASSEVWLAGGDTQYF. The DNA for the CDR3 is TGCGCCAGCAGTGAGGTCTGGCTAGCGGGAGGGGATACGCAGTATTTT.

This clone was seen only a few times. The CDR3 bases are TGTGCCAGCAGCCCACGACTGGACTCTGGAAACACCATATATTTT. Protein product: CASSPRLDSGNTIYF. The chain has TRBV11-2 and TRBJ1-3, with D unclear. The CDR3 contains 15 residues. Trimming left V 5 bases short and J 0 bases short, with 11 bases between. CDR1 is SGHAT, CDR2 FQNNGV, per germline.

The chain carries TRBV19 and TRBJ2-2; 8 bases align to TRBD1. The CDR3 extends over 14 amino acids. From germline, CDR1 is LNHDA and CDR2 SQIVND (reference sequence). J lost 3 bases, V lost 10 bases, and 7 bases had no gene match. The CDR3 is CATEQGVDTGELFF. In nucleotides, the CDR3 is TGTGCCACCGAACAGGGGGTCGACACCGGGGAGCTGTTTTTT. Using reference TRBV19 and TRBJ2-2 for the parts outside the CDR3, the full variable domain is DGGITQSPKYLFRKEGQNVTLSCEQNLNHDAMYWYRQDPGQGLRLIYYSQIVNDFQKGDIAEGYSVSREKKESFPLTVTSAQKNPTAFYLCATEQGVDTGELFFGEGSRLTVL.

The chain carries TRBV30 and TRBJ1-1; the D gene is possibly TRBD1 (5 bases). The CDR3 is 13 amino acids. The ends were cut back, 3 bases at V and 7 bases at J, with 15 bases in the middle. CDR1 GTSNPN and CDR2 SVGIG come from the germline V gene (reference sequence). The CDR3, as DNA: TGTGCCTGGAGCCCCCAACCGGGACTTGAAGCTTTCTTT. This codes for CAWSPQPGLEAFF.

The chain uses TRBV7-2 and TRBJ1-1; D unclear. Trimming shortened V by 1 base and J by 7 bases, and 10 bases separated the two germline ends. Germline CDR1 SGHTA, CDR2 FQGNSA. The CDR3 is 13 amino acids. CDR3 DNA sequence: TGTGCCAGCAGCTTAGTAGGAGGAAGTGAAGCTTTCTTT. Translating it yields CASSLVGGSEAFF. Variable domain in full (rest from reference TRBV7-2 and TRBJ1-1): GAGVSQSPSNKVTEKGKDVELRCDPISGHTALYWYRQSLGQGLEFLIYFQGNSAPDKSGLPSDRFSAERTGGSVSTLTIQRTQQEDSAVYLCASSLVGGSEAFFGQGTRLTVV.

This chain joins TRBV6-5 and TRBJ1-3; 8 nucleotides agree with TRBD1. The V and J ends lost 8 bases and 0 bases, in that order; junction bases with no gene match: 0. The CDR3 has 13 amino acids. Germline CDR1 and CDR2: MNHEY and SVGAGI. CDR3 in amino acids: CASGQGSGNTIYF. DNA of the CDR3: TGTGCCAGCGGACAGGGCTCTGGAAACACCATATATTTT.

The DNA for the CDR3 is TGTGCCACCCACGACAGGGCGAAGGGCTACACCTTC. This codes for CATHDRAKGYTF. This chain joins TRBV24-1 and TRBJ1-2; TRBD1 aligns across 7 bases. Germline-derived CDR1 and CDR2 are KGHDR and SFDVKD. The CDR3 covers 12 residues. Germline trimming cut 9 bases from V and 8 bases from J; bases unmatched to any gene: 8.